A selection of T cell receptor beta chains follows, all from one sample in a study of blood T cell repertoires in COVID-19. Clones were read by immunoSEQ multiplex PCR, and TCRdb kept only the in-frame ones, dropping some. The data show over 350,000 clones, with 88% seen just once and about 1.1% held by the top ten. Sequenced input: PBMCs or T cells enriched from blood (not recorded which). The receptors shown here come from a woman in her late teens or twenties who had recovered from COVID-19. CDR3s include the opening cysteine and the closing phenylalanine or tryptophan. The D gene is left open where the match is weak. Size tells how often a clone was seen (once, few, many) or the class of an expanded clone, and some rows leave it out.

TRBV29-1,NA,NA,TRBJ2-1,TGCAGCGGCGGGACAGTGGACAATGAGCAGTTCTTC,CSGGTVDNEQFF
TRBV12-5,NA,TRBD1,TRBJ1-5,TGTGCTAGTGCACCAGGGGGTGATCAGCCCCAGCATTTT,CASAPGGDQPQHF
TRBV5-1,NA,TRBD2,TRBJ2-5,TGCGCCAGCAGCCATCTAGCGGGGGGTCGCGGGGGAGAGACCCAGTACTTC,CASSHLAGGRGGETQYF
TRBV29-1,NA,NA,TRBJ1-1,TGCAGCGTCGCTACGAACACTGAAGCTTTCTTT,CSVATNTEAFF
TRBV2,once,NA,TRBJ1-5,TGTGCCAGCACCTTAGCAGGGGGCAATCAGCCCCAGCATTTT,CASTLAGGNQPQHF
TRBV2,NA,TRBD1,TRBJ1-1,TGTGCCAGCAGTCTCCGGGACAGGGGGCTCGCTTTCTTT,CASSLRDRGLAFF
TRBV4-2,NA,TRBD1,TRBJ1-1,TGTGCCAGCAGCCGCAGACAGGGGATATACACTGAAGCTTTCTTT,CASSRRQGIYTEAFF
TRBV2,NA,NA,TRBJ1-2,TGTGCCAGCAGTGACGGACAGATAATCTATGGCTACACCTTC,CASSDGQIIYGYTF
TRBV14,once,NA,TRBJ2-2,TGTGCCAGCAGCCAAGATCCGGCGACAAGGAAGGCCGGGGAGCTGTTTTTT,CASSQDPATRKAGELFF
TRBV19,once,TRBD1,TRBJ1-4,TGTGCCAGTACGGGACAGGGGGCGAGAACTAATGAAAAACTGTTTTTT,CASTGQGARTNEKLFF
TRBV11-3,once,NA,TRBJ1-3,TGTGCCAGCAGCTTAGACGTCCTTCCGACGGGAGATGGAAACACCATATATTTT,CASSLDVLPTGDGNTIYF
TRBV7-8,NA,NA,TRBJ2-5,TGTGCCAGCAGCTTAGAAATAGGGGAAGGGTGGGAGACCCAGTACTTC,CASSLEIGEGWETQYF
TRBV7-9,NA,NA,TRBJ1-1,TGTGCCAGCAGCTTTATGGGGCAGGGTGGCCTACTGAACACTGAAGCTTTCTTT,CASSFMGQGGLLNTEAFF
TRBV6-5,few,NA,TRBJ2-2,TGTGCCAGCAGTTCCCGGAGCGGCGGGGAGCTGTTTTTT,CASSSRSGGELFF
TRBV5-6,NA,NA,TRBJ1-6,TGTGCCAGCAGCAACGACAGGTATGATTCACCCCTCCACTTT,CASSNDRYDSPLHF
TRBV29-1,NA,TRBD2,TRBJ2-5,TGCAGCGTTGCCGGGGGGGAGACCCAGTACTTC,CSVAGGETQYF
TRBV4-1,NA,TRBD2,TRBJ2-7,TGCGCCAGCAGCCAAGGGGCGGGGGGCTCCTACGAGCAGTACTTC,CASSQGAGGSYEQYF
TRBV19,NA,NA,TRBJ1-5,TGTGCCAGTAGTCCCGAAGGAGGAGAGCCCCAGCATTTT,CASSPEGGEPQHF
TRBV27,NA,TRBD1,TRBJ1-2,TGTGCCAGCAGTATGGGACAGGGGGGCCCCTATGGCTACACCTTC,CASSMGQGGPYGYTF
TRBV10-3,NA,TRBD2,TRBJ2-5,TGTGCCATCAGTGGGGGGGGTGACGAGACCCAGTACTTC,CAISGGGDETQYF
TRBV18,NA,TRBD1,TRBJ1-1,TGTGCCAGCTCCACAGGGGGCCCTAGGATGAACACTGAAGCTTTCTTT,CASSTGGPRMNTEAFF
TRBV9,NA,TRBD1,TRBJ1-1,TGTGCCAGCAGCGCAAATGAGGGGGCGAACACTGAAGCTTTCTTT,CASSANEGANTEAFF
TRBV12-3/TRBV12-4,NA,NA,TRBJ1-2,TGTGCCAGCAGTTTAGCTCTCGACTATGGCTACACCTTC,CASSLALDYGYTF
TRBV19,NA,TRBD1,TRBJ1-2,TGTGCCAGTAGTATGCCCCGGGACAGGCGGCGGGGTTATGGCTACACCTTC,CASSMPRDRRRGYGYTF
TRBV5-1,NA,NA,TRBJ1-5,TGCGCCAGCCGTTGGGCAGAGAATCAGCCCCAGCATTTT,CASRWAENQPQHF
TRBV28,few,TRBD1,TRBJ1-5,TGTGCCAGCAGCCTTGCCGGGACAGGGGATAGTCAGCCCCAGCATTTT,CASSLAGTGDSQPQHF
TRBV6-5,NA,TRBD2,TRBJ2-1,TGTGCCAGCAGTCGCCTGACTAGCGACAATGAGCAGTTCTTC,CASSRLTSDNEQFF
TRBV10-3,NA,TRBD2,TRBJ2-1,TGTGCCACCGGGGGCGGGGGGGCAAACGAGCAGTTCTTC,CATGGGGANEQFF
TRBV5-1,NA,NA,TRBJ2-6,TGCGCCAGCAGCTTGGCCGGGGCTGGGGCCAACGTCCTGACTTTC,CASSLAGAGANVLTF
TRBV9,NA,NA,TRBJ2-1,TGTGCCAGCAGCGTAGAGGGACTCTCCTACAATGAGCAGTTCTTC,CASSVEGLSYNEQFF
TRBV2,NA,TRBD2,TRBJ2-3,TGTGCCAGCAGCCTTAGCGGGGTAGGCACAGATACGCAGTATTTT,CASSLSGVGTDTQYF